The text below deals with one T cell receptor beta chain. Its antigen is currently unknown. One end of the junction varies from germline; a read error may be responsible. The data belong to a study of blood T cells in healthy people across ages. Whole-study findings and limits: Per million T cells, TCR beta diversity dropped roughly linearly as age increased.

The CDR3 consists of 15 residues. Germline V gene data show CDR1 as SGHRS and CDR2 as YFSETQ. Each sample gave at least 6.5 million isolated PBMCs. Primed by a sample-barcoded 5' primer and a J-beta primer mix, a second PCR proceeded for roughly 7 to 12 cycles. TCRdb reprocessed the 5' RACE reads with MiXCR, giving one entry per CDR3 protein. The data show more than 1,000,000 distinct CDR3 sequences, with 20% to 25% seen just once and 0.75% held by the top ten. These data were likewise used in another study, on T cells of mothers and their children.

The rearrangement links TRBV5-1 to TRBJ2-1; TRBD2 is a possible D gene (6 bases). The specimen was blood. The sequence came from a girl aged 2-9 years in good health. CDR3 residues: CASSLTGDSYDEQFF. The DNA for the CDR3 is TGCGCCAGCAGCTTAACGGGGGACTCCTACGATGAGCAGTTCTTC. The full variable domain, in which reference TRBV5-1 and TRBJ2-1 provide the parts outside the CDR3, is KAGVTQTPRYLIKTRGQQVTLSCSPISGHRSVSWYQQTPGQGLQFLFEYFSETQRNKGNFPGRFSGRQFSNSRSEMNVSTLELGDSALYLCASSLTGDSYDEQFFGPGTRLTVL.